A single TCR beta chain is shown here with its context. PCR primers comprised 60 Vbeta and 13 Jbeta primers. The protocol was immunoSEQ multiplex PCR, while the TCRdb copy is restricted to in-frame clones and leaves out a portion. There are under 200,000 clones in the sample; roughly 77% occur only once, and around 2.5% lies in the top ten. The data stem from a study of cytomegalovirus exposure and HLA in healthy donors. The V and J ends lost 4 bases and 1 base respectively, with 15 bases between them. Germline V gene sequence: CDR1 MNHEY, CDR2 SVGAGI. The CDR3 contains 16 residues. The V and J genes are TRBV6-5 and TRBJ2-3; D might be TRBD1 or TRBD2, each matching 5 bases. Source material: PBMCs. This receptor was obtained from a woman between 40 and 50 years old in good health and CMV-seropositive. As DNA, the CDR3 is TGTGCCAGCAGTTTCTCAGGGAGTACGGGCACAGATACGCAGTATTTT. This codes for CASSFSGSTGTDTQYF.